This entry describes one T cell receptor beta chain. Its specificity is not known. Its ends do not fully match the called genes, so a read error is possible. The data stem from a study of blood T cells in healthy people across ages. The second PCR ran roughly 7 to 12 cycles with a sample-barcoded 5' primer and J-beta primers. One entry per CDR3 protein results from TCRdb running MiXCR on the 5' RACE reads. The repertoire has under 2 million distinct CDR3 sequences, roughly 30% of them found once; the top ten carry 11%. General study results and limits: Higher naive T cell percentage went strongly together with higher TCR beta diversity. Donor CMV status was unknown, possibly confounding expanded clonotype changes.

CDR3 size: 11 residues. Germline CDR1 and CDR2: MNHNY and SVGAGI (reference sequence). The V call is TRBV6-6, the J call TRBJ2-5, with D uncertain. The origin of this receptor is a woman aged 30 to 39 in good health. The material sequenced was blood. The CDR3 spells CAGSYGETQYF. In nucleotides, the CDR3 is TGTGCCGGCAGTTATGGGGAGACCCAGTACTTC.